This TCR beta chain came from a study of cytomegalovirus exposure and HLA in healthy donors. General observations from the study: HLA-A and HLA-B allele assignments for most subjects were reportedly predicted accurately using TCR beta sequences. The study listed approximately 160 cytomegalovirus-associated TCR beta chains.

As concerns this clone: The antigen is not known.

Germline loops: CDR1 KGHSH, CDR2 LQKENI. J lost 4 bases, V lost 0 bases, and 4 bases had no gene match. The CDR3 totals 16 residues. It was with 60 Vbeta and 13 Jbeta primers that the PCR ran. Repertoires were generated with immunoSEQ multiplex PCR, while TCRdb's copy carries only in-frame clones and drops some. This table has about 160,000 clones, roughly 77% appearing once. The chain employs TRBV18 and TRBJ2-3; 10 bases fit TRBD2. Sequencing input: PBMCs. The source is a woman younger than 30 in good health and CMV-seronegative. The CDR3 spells CASSPPSGGAADTQYF. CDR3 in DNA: TGTGCCAGCTCACCACCGAGCGGGGGGGCCGCAGATACGCAGTATTTT.